This T cell receptor (beta chain) was identified in a study of CD8+ T cells in alopecia areata. Study-wide results and limits: Greater clonality was observed in lesional scalp samples, especially alopecia totalis/universalis, versus normal scalp. Tofacitinib produced a significant decrease in scalp clonality and in expanded CD8+ clones among the top 100. Having just one nonresponder leaves the connection between baseline CD8+ expansion and response unresolved.

In each case, RNA was isolated and then reverse transcribed into cDNA as the sequencing template. Sequenced by immunoSEQ multiplex PCR; TCRdb stores in-frame clones only, minus some. Of around 140,000 clones in the sample, approximately 90% were seen once. To note about this clone: Its antigen is not identified.

The treatment: oral pan-JAK inhibitor, 5-10 mg twice daily. V lost 4 bases, J lost 5 bases, and 2 bases stayed unmatched. Germline CDR1 SGHRS, CDR2 YFSETQ. The CDR3 is 15 amino acids. The receptor comes from a human donor with alopecia areata. Sequencing was performed on CD8+ T cells sorted from blood, taken at week 4, from a patient treated with tofacitinib. The V and J genes are TRBV5-1 and TRBJ2-1, with 14 bases aligning to TRBD2. The CDR3 loop is CASSGGLAGDNEQFF. In nucleotides, the CDR3 is TGCGCCAGCAGCGGGGGACTAGCGGGAGACAATGAGCAGTTCTTC.